This T cell receptor (beta chain) was sequenced during a study of beta chain features in type 1 diabetes. General study points: Among all four CD4+ subsets, Type 1 diabetes patients had TCRB CDR3s that were moderately but significantly shorter.

Sorted populations were all over 95% pure. Expressed TCRB transcripts were sequenced after all isolated RNA was converted to cDNA. Profiled with immunoSEQ multiplex PCR; TCRdb holds only in-frame clones, not every one. The table records about 660,000 clones, roughly an eighth of them present only once. Germline V lookup: CDR1 SNHLY, CDR2 FYNNEI. Between the trimmed V and J ends, which lost 6 bases and 4 bases, there was a span of 18 bases. The CDR3 loop spans 15 amino acids. This clone was observed a few times. Its antigen is unknown. The specimen sequenced was naive CD4+ T cells from blood. This TCR came from a man aged 18-30 years with type 1 diabetes. The chain combines TRBV2 with TRBJ2-5; D may be TRBD1 or TRBD2 (7 bases each). Here the CDR3 reads CASRRSTGEGETQYF. CDR3 DNA: TGTGCCAGCAGAAGATCAACAGGGGAGGGAGAGACCCAGTACTTC.